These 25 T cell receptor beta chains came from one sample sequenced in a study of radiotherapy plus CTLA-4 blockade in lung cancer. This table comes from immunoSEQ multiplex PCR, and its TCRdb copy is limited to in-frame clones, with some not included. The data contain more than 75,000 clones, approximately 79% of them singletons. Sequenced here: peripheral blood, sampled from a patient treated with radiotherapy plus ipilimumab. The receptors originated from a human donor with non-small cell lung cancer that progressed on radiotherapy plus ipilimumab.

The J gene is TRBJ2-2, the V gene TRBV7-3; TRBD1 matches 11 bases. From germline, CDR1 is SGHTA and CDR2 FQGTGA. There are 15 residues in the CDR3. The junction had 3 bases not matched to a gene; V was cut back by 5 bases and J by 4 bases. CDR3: CASSGQGAGTGELFF. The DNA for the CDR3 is TGTGCCAGCAGCGGACAGGGGGCAGGCACCGGGGAGCTGTTTTTT.

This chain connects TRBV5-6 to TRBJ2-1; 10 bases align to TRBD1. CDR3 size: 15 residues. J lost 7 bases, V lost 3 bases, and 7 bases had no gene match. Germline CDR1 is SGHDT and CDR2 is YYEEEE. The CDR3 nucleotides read TGTGCCAGCAGCTCATGGGGGACAGGGGTAAATGAGCAGTTCTTC. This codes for CASSSWGTGVNEQFF.

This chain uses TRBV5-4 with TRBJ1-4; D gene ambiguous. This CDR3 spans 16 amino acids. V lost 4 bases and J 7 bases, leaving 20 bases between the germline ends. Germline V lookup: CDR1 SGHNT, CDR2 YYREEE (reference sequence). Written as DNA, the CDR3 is TGTGCCAGCAGCCCGTCCACTACTCTCGGAGTTGAAAAACTGTTTTTT. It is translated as CASSPSTTLGVEKLFF.

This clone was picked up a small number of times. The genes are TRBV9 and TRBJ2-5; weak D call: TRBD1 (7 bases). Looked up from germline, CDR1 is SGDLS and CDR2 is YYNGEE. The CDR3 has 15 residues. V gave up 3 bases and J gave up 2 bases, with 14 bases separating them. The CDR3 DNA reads TGTGCCAGCAGCGGGGGAGGCAGGGGGCAAGAGACCCAGTACTTC. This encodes CASSGGGRGQETQYF.

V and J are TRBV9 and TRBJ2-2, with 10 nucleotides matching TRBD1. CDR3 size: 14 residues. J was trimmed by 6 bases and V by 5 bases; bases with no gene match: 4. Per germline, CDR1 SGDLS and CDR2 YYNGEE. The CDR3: CASRRQGAAGELFF. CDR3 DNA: TGTGCCAGCAGGAGACAGGGGGCGGCCGGGGAGCTGTTTTTT.

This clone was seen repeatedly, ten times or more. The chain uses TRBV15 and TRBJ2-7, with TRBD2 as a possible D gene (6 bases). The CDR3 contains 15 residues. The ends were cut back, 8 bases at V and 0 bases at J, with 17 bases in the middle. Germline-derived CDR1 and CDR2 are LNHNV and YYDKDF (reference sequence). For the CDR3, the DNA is TGTGCCACCGGGGATGGGAGGCGGAGCTCCTACGAGCAGTACTTC. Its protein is CATGDGRRSSYEQYF.

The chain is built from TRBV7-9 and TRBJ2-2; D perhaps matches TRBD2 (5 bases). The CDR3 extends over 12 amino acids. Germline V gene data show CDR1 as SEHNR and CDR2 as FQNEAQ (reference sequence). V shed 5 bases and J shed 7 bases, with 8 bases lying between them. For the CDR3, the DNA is TGTGCCAGCAGCCCCCGGGGCGGGGAGCTGTTTTTT. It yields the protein CASSPRGGELFF.

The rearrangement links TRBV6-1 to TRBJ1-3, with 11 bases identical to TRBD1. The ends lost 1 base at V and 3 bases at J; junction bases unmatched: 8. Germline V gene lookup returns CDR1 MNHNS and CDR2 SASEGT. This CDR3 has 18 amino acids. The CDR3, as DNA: TGTGCCAGCAGTGAAGAACTATCGGACAGGGGGCTTGGAAACACCATATATTTT. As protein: CASSEELSDRGLGNTIYF.

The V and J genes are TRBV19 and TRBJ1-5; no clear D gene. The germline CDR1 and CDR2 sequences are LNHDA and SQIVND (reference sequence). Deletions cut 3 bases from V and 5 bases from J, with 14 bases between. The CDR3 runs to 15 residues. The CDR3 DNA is TGTGCCAGTAGTATGCAACCCCTACACGATCAGCCCCAGCATTTT. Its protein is CASSMQPLHDQPQHF. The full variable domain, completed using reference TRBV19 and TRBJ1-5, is DGGITQSPKYLFRKEGQNVTLSCEQNLNHDAMYWYRQDPGQGLRLIYYSQIVNDFQKGDIAEGYSVSREKKESFPLTVTSAQKNPTAFYLCASSMQPLHDQPQHFGDGTRLSIL.

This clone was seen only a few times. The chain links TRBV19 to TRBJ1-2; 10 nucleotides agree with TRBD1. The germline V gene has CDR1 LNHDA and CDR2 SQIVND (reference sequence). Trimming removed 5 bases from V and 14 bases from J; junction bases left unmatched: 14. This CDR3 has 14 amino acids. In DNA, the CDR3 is TGTGCCAGTAGTGCCCGCGGGACAGGGGAGTCTCGTACCTTC. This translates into CASSARGTGESRTF.

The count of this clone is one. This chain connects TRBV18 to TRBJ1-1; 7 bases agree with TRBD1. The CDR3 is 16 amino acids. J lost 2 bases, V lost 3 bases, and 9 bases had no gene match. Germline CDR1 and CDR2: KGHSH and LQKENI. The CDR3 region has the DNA TGTGCCAGCTCACCCCCCGCGGGACAGAGTAACACTGAAGCTTTCTTT. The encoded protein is CASSPPAGQSNTEAFF. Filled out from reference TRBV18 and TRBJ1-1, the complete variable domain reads NAGVMQNPRHLVRRRGQEARLRCSPMKGHSHVYWYRQLPEEGLKFMVYLQKENIIDESGMPKERFSAEFPKEGPSILRIQQVVRGDSAAYFCASSPPAGQSNTEAFFGQGTRLTVV.

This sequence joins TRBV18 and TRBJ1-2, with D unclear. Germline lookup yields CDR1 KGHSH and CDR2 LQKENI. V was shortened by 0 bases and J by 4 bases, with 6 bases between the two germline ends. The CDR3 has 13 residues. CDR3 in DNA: TGTGCCAGCTCACCACCCAGGACCTATGGCTACACCTTC. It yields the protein CASSPPRTYGYTF.

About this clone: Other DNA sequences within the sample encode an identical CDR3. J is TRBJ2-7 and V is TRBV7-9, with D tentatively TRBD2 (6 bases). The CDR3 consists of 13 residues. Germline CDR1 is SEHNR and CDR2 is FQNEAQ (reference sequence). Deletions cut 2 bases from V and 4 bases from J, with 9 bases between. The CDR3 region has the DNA TGTGCCAGCAGCTTATCCGGGGGTTACGAGCAGTACTTC. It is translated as CASSLSGGYEQYF.

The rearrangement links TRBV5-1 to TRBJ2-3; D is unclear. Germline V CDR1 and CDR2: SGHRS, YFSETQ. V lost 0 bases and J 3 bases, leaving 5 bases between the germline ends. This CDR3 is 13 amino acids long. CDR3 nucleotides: TGCGCCAGCAGCTTGGGTGGTACAGATACGCAGTATTTT. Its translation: CASSLGGTDTQYF.

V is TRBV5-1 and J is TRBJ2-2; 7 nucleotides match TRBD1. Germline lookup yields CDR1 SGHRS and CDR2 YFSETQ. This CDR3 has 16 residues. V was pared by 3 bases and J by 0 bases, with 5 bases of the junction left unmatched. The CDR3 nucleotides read TGCGCCAGCAGCTGGGGACAGAATCCGAACACCGGGGAGCTGTTTTTT. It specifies CASSWGQNPNTGELFF.

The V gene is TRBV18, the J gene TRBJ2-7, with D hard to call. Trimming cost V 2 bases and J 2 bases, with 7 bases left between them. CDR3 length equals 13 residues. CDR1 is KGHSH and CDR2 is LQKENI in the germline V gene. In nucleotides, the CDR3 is TGTGCCAGCTCACCAAGGCCGCCCTACGAGCAGTACTTC. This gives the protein CASSPRPPYEQYF.

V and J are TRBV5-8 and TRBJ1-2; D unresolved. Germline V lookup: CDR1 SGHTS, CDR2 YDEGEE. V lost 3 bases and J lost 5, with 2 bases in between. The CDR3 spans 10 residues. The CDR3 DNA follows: TGTGCCAGCAGCTCTTATGGCTACACCTTC. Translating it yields CASSSYGYTF.

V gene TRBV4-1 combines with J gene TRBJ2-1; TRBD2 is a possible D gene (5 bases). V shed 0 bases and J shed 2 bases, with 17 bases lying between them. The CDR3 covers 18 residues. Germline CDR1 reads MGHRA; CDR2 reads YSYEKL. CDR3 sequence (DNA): TGCGCCAGCAGCCAAGATGGTCGAGCGACTACAACCTACAATGAGCAGTTCTTC. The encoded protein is CASSQDGRATTTYNEQFF.

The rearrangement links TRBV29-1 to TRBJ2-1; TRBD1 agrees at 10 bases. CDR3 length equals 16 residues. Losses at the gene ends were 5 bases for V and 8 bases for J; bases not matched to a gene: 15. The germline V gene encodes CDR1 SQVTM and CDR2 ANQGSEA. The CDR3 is CSVRKRQGAVDYEQFF. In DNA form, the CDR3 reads TGCAGCGTTCGAAAACGACAGGGGGCCGTCGACTATGAGCAGTTCTTC.

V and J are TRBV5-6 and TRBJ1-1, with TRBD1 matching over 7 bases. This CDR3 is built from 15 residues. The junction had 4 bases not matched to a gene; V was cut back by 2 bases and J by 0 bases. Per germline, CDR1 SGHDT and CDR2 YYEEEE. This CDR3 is CASSFGTDMNTEAFF. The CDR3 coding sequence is TGTGCCAGCAGCTTTGGGACAGATATGAACACTGAAGCTTTCTTT.

In DNA, the CDR3 is TGTGCCAGCAGTTCCCGGGACGCCACTAACTATGGCTACACCTTC. Its protein is CASSSRDATNYGYTF. The genes are TRBV6-5 and TRBJ1-2; weak D call: TRBD1 (5 bases). The V end lost 4 bases, the J end lost 0 bases, and 12 bases lay between the germline ends. The CDR3 is 15 residues long. The V gene's germline CDR1 is MNHEY and CDR2 SVGAGI.

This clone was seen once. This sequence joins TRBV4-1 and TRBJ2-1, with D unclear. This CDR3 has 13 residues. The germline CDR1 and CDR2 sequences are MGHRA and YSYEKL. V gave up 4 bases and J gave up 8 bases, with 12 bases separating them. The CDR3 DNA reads TGCGCCAGCAGCCTCCGAACGACCCATGAGCAGTTCTTC. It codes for CASSLRTTHEQFF.

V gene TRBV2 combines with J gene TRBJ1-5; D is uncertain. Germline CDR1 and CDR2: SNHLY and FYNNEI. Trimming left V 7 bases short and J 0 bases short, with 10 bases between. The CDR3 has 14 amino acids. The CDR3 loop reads CASMRRNSNQPQHF. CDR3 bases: TGTGCCAGCATGAGGAGGAATAGCAATCAGCCCCAGCATTTT.

The CDR3 here is CASSQRGFQETQYF. The CDR3, as DNA: TGTGCCAGCAGCCAAAGGGGATTCCAAGAGACCCAGTACTTC. V and J are TRBV27 and TRBJ2-5, with a tentative D call TRBD1 (5 bases). Between the trimmed V and J ends, which lost 6 bases and 1 base, there was a span of 12 bases. Germline CDR1 MNHEY, CDR2 SMNVEV (reference sequence). The CDR3 runs 14 residues.

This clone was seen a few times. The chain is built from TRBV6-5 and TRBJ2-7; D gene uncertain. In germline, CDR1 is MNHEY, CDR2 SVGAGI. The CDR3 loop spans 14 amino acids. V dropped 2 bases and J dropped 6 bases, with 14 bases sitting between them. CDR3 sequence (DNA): TGTGCCAGCAGTTACCCAGGACCCGTGGGCGAGCAGTACTTC. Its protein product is CASSYPGPVGEQYF.